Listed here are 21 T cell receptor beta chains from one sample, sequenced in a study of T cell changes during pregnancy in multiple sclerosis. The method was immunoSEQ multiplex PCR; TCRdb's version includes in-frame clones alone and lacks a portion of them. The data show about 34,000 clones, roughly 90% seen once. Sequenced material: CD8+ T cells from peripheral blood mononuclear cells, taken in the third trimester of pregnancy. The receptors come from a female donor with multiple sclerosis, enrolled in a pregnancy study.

CDR3 nucleotides: TGTGCCAGCAGCTCCCCCGGGTGGGACACCGTCCCCTACGAGCAGTACTTC. Translating gives CASSSPGWDTVPYEQYF. The V gene is TRBV5-5, the J gene TRBJ2-7, with TRBD1 as a possible D gene (6 bases). V gave up 3 bases and J gave up 2 bases, with 21 bases separating them. The CDR3 length is 17 residues. Germline CDR1 reads SGHKS; CDR2 reads YYEKEE (reference sequence).

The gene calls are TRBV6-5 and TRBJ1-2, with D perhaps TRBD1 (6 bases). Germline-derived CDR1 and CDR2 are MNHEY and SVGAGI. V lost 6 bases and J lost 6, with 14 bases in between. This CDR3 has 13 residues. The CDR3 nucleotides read TGTGCCAGCAGCTCACAGGGTTGGGATGGCTACACCTTC. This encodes CASSSQGWDGYTF.

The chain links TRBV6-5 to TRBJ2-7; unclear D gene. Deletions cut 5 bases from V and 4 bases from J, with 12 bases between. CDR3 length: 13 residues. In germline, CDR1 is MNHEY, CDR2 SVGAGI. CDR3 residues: CASSPRRVYEQYF. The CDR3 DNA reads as TGTGCCAGCAGTCCCCGGAGAGTTTACGAGCAGTACTTC.

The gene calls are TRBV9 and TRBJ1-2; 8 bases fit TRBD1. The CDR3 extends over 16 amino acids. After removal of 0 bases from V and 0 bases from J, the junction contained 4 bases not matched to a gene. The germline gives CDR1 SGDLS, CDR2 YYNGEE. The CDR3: CASSVAQGGANYGYTF. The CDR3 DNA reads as TGTGCCAGCAGCGTAGCACAGGGGGGAGCTAACTATGGCTACACCTTC.

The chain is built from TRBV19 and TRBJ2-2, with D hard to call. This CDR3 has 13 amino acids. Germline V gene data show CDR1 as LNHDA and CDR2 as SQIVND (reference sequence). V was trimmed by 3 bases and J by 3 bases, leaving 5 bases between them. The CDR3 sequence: CASSIVDTGELFF. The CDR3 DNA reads TGTGCCAGTAGTATTGTAGACACCGGGGAGCTGTTTTTT.

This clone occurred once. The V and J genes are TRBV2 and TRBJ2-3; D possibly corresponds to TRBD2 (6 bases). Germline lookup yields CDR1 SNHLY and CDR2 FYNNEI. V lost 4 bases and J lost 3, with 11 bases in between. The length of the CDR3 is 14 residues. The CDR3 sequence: CASSAWGRTDTQYF. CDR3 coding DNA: TGTGCCAGCAGTGCTTGGGGGAGGACAGATACGCAGTATTTT.

CDR3 region: CASSLGSSTDTQYF. The DNA for the CDR3 is TGTGCCAGCAGCTTGGGGAGTAGCACAGATACGCAGTATTTT. The chain recombines TRBV5-6 with TRBJ2-3, with unresolved D. The ends were cut back, 0 bases at V and 0 bases at J, with 5 bases in the middle. Germline assignment: CDR1 SGHDT and CDR2 YYEEEE. This CDR3 is 14 amino acids long.

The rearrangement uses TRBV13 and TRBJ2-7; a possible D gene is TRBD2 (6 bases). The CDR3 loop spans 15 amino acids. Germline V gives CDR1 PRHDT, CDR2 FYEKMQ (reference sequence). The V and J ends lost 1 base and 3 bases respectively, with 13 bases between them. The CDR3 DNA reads TGTGCCAGCAGCTTAGCCCCGACTAGGAACTACGAGCAGTACTTC. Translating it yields CASSLAPTRNYEQYF.

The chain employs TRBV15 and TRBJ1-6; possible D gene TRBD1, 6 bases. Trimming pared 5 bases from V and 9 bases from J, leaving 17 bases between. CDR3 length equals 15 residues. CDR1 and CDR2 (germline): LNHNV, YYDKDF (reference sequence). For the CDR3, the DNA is TGTGCCACCAGCTCCGAGGACAGTAGTAGTTCACCCCTCCACTTT. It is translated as CATSSEDSSSSPLHF.

CDR3 residues: CASSLGQLNQPQHF. For the CDR3, the DNA is TGTGCCAGCAGCTTGGGACAGCTCAATCAGCCCCAGCATTTT. This chain joins TRBV7-8 and TRBJ1-5; 7 bases fit TRBD1. The J segment lost 3 bases and the V segment lost 3 bases, leaving 2 bases of the junction unmatched. The germline V gene encodes CDR1 SGHVS and CDR2 FQNEAQ. The CDR3 runs to 14 residues.

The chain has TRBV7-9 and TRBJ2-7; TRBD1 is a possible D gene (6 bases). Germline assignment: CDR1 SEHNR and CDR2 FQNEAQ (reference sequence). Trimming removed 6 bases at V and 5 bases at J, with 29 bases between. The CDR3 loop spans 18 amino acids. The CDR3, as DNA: TGTGCCAGCAGTTCGACGACAGGAGCACCTACGTTTTTTGACGAGCAGTACTTC. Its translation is CASSSTTGAPTFFDEQYF.

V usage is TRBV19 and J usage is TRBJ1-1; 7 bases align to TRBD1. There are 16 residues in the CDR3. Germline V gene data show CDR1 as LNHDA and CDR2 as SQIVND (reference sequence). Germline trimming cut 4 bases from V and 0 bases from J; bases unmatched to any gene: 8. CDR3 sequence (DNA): TGTGCCAGTAGTAACCGACAGGGCACCTTGAACACTGAAGCTTTCTTT. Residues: CASSNRQGTLNTEAFF.

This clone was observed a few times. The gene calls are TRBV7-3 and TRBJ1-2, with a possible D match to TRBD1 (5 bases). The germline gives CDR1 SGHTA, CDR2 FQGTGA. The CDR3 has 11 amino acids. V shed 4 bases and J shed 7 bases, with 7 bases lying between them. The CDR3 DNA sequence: TGTGCCAGCAGCTCGGGGGGTGGCTACACCTTC. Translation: CASSSGGGYTF.

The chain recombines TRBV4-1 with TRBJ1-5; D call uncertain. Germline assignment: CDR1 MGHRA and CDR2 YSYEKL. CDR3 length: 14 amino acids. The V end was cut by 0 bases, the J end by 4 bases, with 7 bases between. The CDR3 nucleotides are TGCGCCAGCAGCCAAGAACGGTATAATCAGCCCCAGCATTTT. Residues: CASSQERYNQPQHF.

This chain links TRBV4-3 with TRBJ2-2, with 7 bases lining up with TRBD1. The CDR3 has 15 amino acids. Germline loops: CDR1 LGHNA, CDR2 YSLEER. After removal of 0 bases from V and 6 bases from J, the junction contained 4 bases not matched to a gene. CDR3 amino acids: CASSQDSGQAGELFF. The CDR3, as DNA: TGCGCCAGCAGCCAAGACTCCGGACAGGCCGGGGAGCTGTTTTTT.

DNA for the CDR3: TGTGCCAGCAGCTCCCCCGAGGACAGCTCTAACTATGGCTACACCTTC. Translating it yields CASSSPEDSSNYGYTF. V usage is TRBV5-4 and J usage is TRBJ1-2, with a weak D call TRBD1 (6 bases). The V gene lost 3 bases and the J gene lost 0 bases, with 15 bases spanning the gap. Germline V gene data show CDR1 as SGHNT and CDR2 as YYREEE (reference sequence). The CDR3 is made up of 16 amino acids.

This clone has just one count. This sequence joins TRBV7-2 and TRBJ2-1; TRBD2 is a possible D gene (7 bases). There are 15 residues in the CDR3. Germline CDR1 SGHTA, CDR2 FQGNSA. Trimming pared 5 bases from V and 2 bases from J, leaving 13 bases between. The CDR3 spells CASSPLGGPYNEQFF. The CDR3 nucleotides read TGTGCCAGCAGCCCCCTCGGGGGGCCCTACAATGAGCAGTTCTTC.

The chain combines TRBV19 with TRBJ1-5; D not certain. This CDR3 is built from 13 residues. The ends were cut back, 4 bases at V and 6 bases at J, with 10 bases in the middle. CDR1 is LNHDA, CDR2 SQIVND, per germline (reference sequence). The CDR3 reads CASSKLESQPQHF. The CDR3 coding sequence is TGTGCCAGTAGTAAACTAGAGAGTCAGCCCCAGCATTTT.

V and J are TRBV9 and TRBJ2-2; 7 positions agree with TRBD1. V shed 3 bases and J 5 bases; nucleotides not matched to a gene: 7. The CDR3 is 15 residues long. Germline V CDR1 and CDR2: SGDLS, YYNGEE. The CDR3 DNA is TGTGCCAGCAGCGCTGACAGGGTCCGTACCGGGGAGCTGTTTTTT. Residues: CASSADRVRTGELFF.

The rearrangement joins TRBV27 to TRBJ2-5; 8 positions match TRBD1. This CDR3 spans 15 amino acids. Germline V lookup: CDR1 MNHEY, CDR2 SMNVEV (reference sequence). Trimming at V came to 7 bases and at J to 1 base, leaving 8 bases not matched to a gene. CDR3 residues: CASTPGTGGQETQYF. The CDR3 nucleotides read TGTGCCAGCACCCCGGGCACAGGGGGCCAAGAGACCCAGTACTTC.

CDR3 DNA sequence: TGTGCCAGTAGTATGTGGGGGGATGGCAATCAGCCCCAGCATTTT. Encoded protein: CASSMWGDGNQPQHF. The chain carries TRBV19 and TRBJ1-5; TRBD1 is a possible D gene (5 bases). The CDR3 is 15 residues long. From germline, CDR1 is LNHDA and CDR2 SQIVND (reference sequence). V was clipped by 3 bases and J by 2 bases, with 11 bases between them.